The 32 T cell receptor beta chains given below trace back to one sample, sequenced in a study of radiotherapy plus CTLA-4 blockade in lung cancer. Data came from immunoSEQ multiplex PCR; TCRdb stores just in-frame clones and leaves some out. The table has around 120,000 clones, just under 80% seen once; the top ten hold 4.5% to 5.5%. The source material was peripheral blood, sampled from a patient treated with radiotherapy plus ipilimumab. The receptors were sampled from a human donor with non-small cell lung cancer who had a partial response to radiotherapy plus ipilimumab.

The rearrangement links TRBV15 to TRBJ1-1, with D perhaps TRBD1 (5 bases). Germline CDR1 reads LNHNV; CDR2 reads YYDKDF (reference sequence). The CDR3 has 17 amino acids. With 4 bases removed from V and 1 base from J, the gap between germline ends came to 19 bases. The CDR3 is CATSTTSGGISNTEAFF. In nucleotides, the CDR3 is TGTGCCACCAGCACCACGTCCGGGGGGATATCGAACACTGAAGCTTTCTTT.

The genes are TRBV19 and TRBJ1-5; possibly TRBD1 for D (5 bases). Germline loops: CDR1 LNHDA, CDR2 SQIVND (reference sequence). Trimming removed 6 bases at V and 0 bases at J, with 12 bases between. This CDR3 contains 15 residues. The CDR3 bases are TGTGCCAGTAGCGAGGACATATATAGCAATCAGCCCCAGCATTTT. Translated: CASSEDIYSNQPQHF.

The chain has TRBV19 and TRBJ1-5; D call uncertain. In germline, CDR1 is LNHDA, CDR2 SQIVND (reference sequence). V was pared by 4 bases and J by 9 bases, with 19 bases between. The CDR3 runs 15 residues. CDR3 nucleotide sequence: TGTGCCAGTAGTACAGGTTCCGACCTCGGTTGGCCCCAGCATTTT. Translated, it gives CASSTGSDLGWPQHF. Using reference TRBV19 and TRBJ1-5 for the parts outside the CDR3, the full variable domain is DGGITQSPKYLFRKEGQNVTLSCEQNLNHDAMYWYRQDPGQGLRLIYYSQIVNDFQKGDIAEGYSVSREKKESFPLTVTSAQKNPTAFYLCASSTGSDLGWPQHFGDGTRLSIL.

The chain couples TRBV7-2 to TRBJ2-1; 10 nucleotides agree with TRBD2. Germline V gene data show CDR1 as SGHTA and CDR2 as FQGNSA. The CDR3 sequence is 15 residues long. Trimming cost V 1 base and J 5 bases; bases outside gene matches: 2. CDR3 region: CASSLVSGRHNEQFF. DNA for the CDR3: TGTGCCAGCAGCTTAGTTAGCGGGAGGCACAATGAGCAGTTCTTC.

The chain links TRBV27 to TRBJ2-1, with 14 bases matching TRBD2. V was pared by 5 bases and J by 8 bases, with 8 bases of the junction left unmatched. Germline assignment: CDR1 MNHEY and CDR2 SMNVEV (reference sequence). The CDR3 covers 16 residues. For the CDR3, the DNA is TGTGCCAGCAGTACCCCCGGGACTAGCGGGAGCGATGAGCAGTTCTTC. It is translated as CASSTPGTSGSDEQFF.

This CDR3 is CASSFGWATNEKLFF. CDR3 bases: TGTGCCAGCAGTTTTGGATGGGCGACTAATGAAAAACTGTTTTTT. The chain combines TRBV27 with TRBJ1-4; D remains ambiguous. Trimming took 3 bases from V and 2 from J, leaving 10 bases between them. CDR1 MNHEY and CDR2 SMNVEV come from the germline V gene (reference sequence). The CDR3 extends over 15 amino acids.

The chain couples TRBV2 to TRBJ1-5; D is possibly TRBD1 (6 bases). Per germline, CDR1 SNHLY and CDR2 FYNNEI. The CDR3 totals 14 residues. Trimming left V 4 bases short and J 4 bases short, with 11 bases between. DNA for the CDR3: TGTGCCAGCAGTGGGGGGCAGCGAAATCAGCCCCAGCATTTT. Translation gives CASSGGQRNQPQHF.

V usage is TRBV11-3 and J usage is TRBJ2-3; 8 positions agree with TRBD2. Germline CDR1 SGHNT, CDR2 YENEEA. V was clipped by 1 base and J by 1 base; unmatched bases: 7. CDR3 length equals 17 residues. CDR3 in amino acids: CASSLGVSGVGTDTQYF. CDR3 DNA sequence: TGTGCCAGCAGCTTAGGAGTTAGCGGGGTGGGCACAGATACGCAGTATTTT. Full variable domain (rest looked up from reference TRBV11-3 and TRBJ2-3): EAGVVQSPRYKIIEKKQPVAFWCNPISGHNTLYWYLQNLGQGPELLIRYENEEAVDDSQLPKDRFSAERLKGVDSTLKIQPAELGDSAVYLCASSLGVSGVGTDTQYFGPGTRLTVL.

A remark on this clone: The junction and the germline gene differ at one end; a read error may be behind it. The chain couples TRBV6-5 to TRBJ2-2; possibly TRBD2 for D (6 bases). The CDR3 is 15 amino acids. From germline, CDR1 is MNHEY and CDR2 SVGAGI. CDR3 protein: CACSYAGLGAGELFF. CDR3 nucleotide sequence: TGTGCCTGCAGTTACGCGGGACTTGGGGCCGGGGAGCTGTTTTTT.

The J gene is TRBJ1-1, the V gene TRBV6-5; 7 bases match TRBD1. Trimming took 6 bases from V and 0 from J; bases not matched to a gene: 7. Germline CDR1 MNHEY, CDR2 SVGAGI. This CDR3 region has 15 residues. The CDR3 loop is CASSQDGQVNTEAFF. For the CDR3, the DNA is TGTGCCAGCAGCCAAGATGGACAGGTGAACACTGAAGCTTTCTTT.

This clone was counted only a few times. This chain links TRBV19 with TRBJ2-1, with D maybe TRBD2 (6 bases). Per germline, CDR1 LNHDA and CDR2 SQIVND (reference sequence). V lost 5 bases to trimming and J lost 8 bases, with 25 bases between them. This CDR3 contains 17 residues. CDR3 coding DNA: TGTGCCAGTAGTTCCTTCGAGCTAGCGAGAGGTGGGGATGAGCAGTTCTTC. Its translation is CASSSFELARGGDEQFF.

The chain is built from TRBV14 and TRBJ2-5; TRBD2 agrees at 7 bases. The CDR3 sequence is 14 residues long. The V gene's germline CDR1 is SGHDN and CDR2 FVKESK. The J segment lost 5 bases and the V segment lost 1 base, leaving 4 bases of the junction unmatched. CDR3 coding DNA: TGTGCCAGCAGCCAAGTGGGAGGGAGTGAGACCCAGTACTTC. Translated, it gives CASSQVGGSETQYF. Complete variable domain (other parts from reference TRBV14 and TRBJ2-5): EAGVTQFPSHSVIEKGQTVTLRCDPISGHDNLYWYRRVMGKEIKFLLHFVKESKQDESGMPNNRFLAERTGGTYSTLKVQPAELEDSGVYFCASSQVGGSETQYFGPGTRLLVL.

The chain carries TRBV7-8 and TRBJ1-1; D possibly corresponds to TRBD1 (5 bases). The V end was cut by 0 bases, the J end by 1 base, with 12 bases between. The germline V gene encodes CDR1 SGHVS and CDR2 FQNEAQ. The CDR3 consists of 16 residues. The CDR3 protein is CASSLANRQRNTEAFF. CDR3 DNA sequence: TGTGCCAGCAGCTTAGCTAATCGACAGAGGAACACTGAAGCTTTCTTT.

V gene TRBV5-1 combines with J gene TRBJ2-3; 11 bases are shared with TRBD2. CDR1 and CDR2 (germline): SGHRS, YFSETQ. V trimming: 0 bases; J trimming: 1 base; junction bases outside the gene matches: 7. The CDR3 spans 18 residues. The CDR3 region is CASSLGPSGRTRTDTQYF. The CDR3 DNA reads as TGCGCCAGCAGCTTGGGGCCTAGCGGGAGGACTCGCACAGATACGCAGTATTTT.

The chain employs TRBV14 and TRBJ1-1; D is unresolved. V dropped 4 bases and J dropped 5 bases, with 11 bases sitting between them. CDR1 SGHDN and CDR2 FVKESK come from the germline V gene. The length of the CDR3 is 13 residues. Written as DNA, the CDR3 is TGTGCCAGCAGCCTGGAGAGGGTAACTGAAGCTTTCTTT. It codes for CASSLERVTEAFF.

The chain couples TRBV9 to TRBJ2-3, with 8 positions matching TRBD1. V lost 4 bases and J lost 2; bases outside the gene matches: 9. The CDR3 is 16 residues long. From germline, CDR1 is SGDLS and CDR2 YYNGEE. Here the CDR3 DNA reads TGTGCCAGCAGCTTTAGGACAGGGATTTCCACAGATACGCAGTATTTT. Protein sequence: CASSFRTGISTDTQYF.

The V and J genes are TRBV19 and TRBJ1-1; TRBD1 is a possible D gene (5 bases). This CDR3 comprises 13 residues. Germline V gives CDR1 LNHDA, CDR2 SQIVND (reference sequence). V lost 3 bases, J lost 10 bases, and 15 bases lay in between. For the CDR3, the DNA is TGTGCCAGTAGTATCAGCCCGACAGTGGGAGCTTTCTTT. This codes for CASSISPTVGAFF. Complete variable domain (other parts from reference TRBV19 and TRBJ1-1): DGGITQSPKYLFRKEGQNVTLSCEQNLNHDAMYWYRQDPGQGLRLIYYSQIVNDFQKGDIAEGYSVSREKKESFPLTVTSAQKNPTAFYLCASSISPTVGAFFGQGTRLTVV.

To note about this clone: Different DNA sequences within this sample yield the same CDR3. The chain recombines TRBV2 with TRBJ1-5; D might be TRBD1 (5 bases). Germline V gene data show CDR1 as SNHLY and CDR2 as FYNNEI. Between the trimmed V and J ends, which lost 4 bases and 2 bases, there was a span of 9 bases. The CDR3 is 14 residues long. The CDR3 is CASSGGRGNQPQHF. CDR3 DNA: TGTGCCAGCAGTGGGGGGAGGGGCAATCAGCCCCAGCATTTT.

In its sample, this clone was seen once. The rearrangement uses TRBV27 and TRBJ2-5, with 8 bases identical to TRBD1. From germline, CDR1 is MNHEY and CDR2 SMNVEV (reference sequence). The CDR3 is 15 residues long. The ends lost 0 bases at V and 3 bases at J; junction bases unmatched: 3. Here the CDR3 DNA reads TGTGCCAGCAGTTTATCGTTGACAGGGGAAGAGACCCAGTACTTC. It codes for CASSLSLTGEETQYF.

The chain links TRBV9 to TRBJ2-5; perhaps TRBD2 as D (6 bases). The CDR3 length is 14 residues. With 3 bases removed from V and 2 bases from J, the gap between germline ends came to 11 bases. CDR1 is SGDLS, CDR2 YYNGEE, per germline. The CDR3: CASSAAGGQETQYF. CDR3 DNA: TGTGCCAGCAGCGCTGCCGGGGGTCAAGAGACCCAGTACTTC. The full variable domain, in which reference TRBV9 and TRBJ2-5 provide the parts outside the CDR3, is DSGVTQTPKHLITATGQRVTLRCSPRSGDLSVYWYQQSLDQGLQFLIQYYNGEERAKGNILERFSAQQFPDLHSELNLSSLELGDSALYFCASSAAGGQETQYFGPGTRLLVL.

J is TRBJ1-1 and V is TRBV19, with TRBD1 as a possible D gene (5 bases). Germline-derived CDR1 and CDR2 are LNHDA and SQIVND (reference sequence). V lost 5 bases and J 0 bases, leaving 13 bases between the germline ends. CDR3 size: 15 residues. CDR3 sequence reads: CASSLPGLVNTEAFF. CDR3 coding DNA: TGTGCCAGTAGTTTACCGGGACTTGTGAACACTGAAGCTTTCTTT.

CDR3 in amino acids: CASSTGTGGSYEQYF. In nucleotides, the CDR3 is TGCGCCAGCAGCACCGGCACAGGGGGCTCCTACGAGCAGTACTTC. J is TRBJ2-7 and V is TRBV5-1; 8 bases align to TRBD1. This CDR3 is built from 15 residues. Germline V gives CDR1 SGHRS, CDR2 YFSETQ. The V and J ends lost 4 bases and 0 bases, in that order; junction bases with no gene match: 6. The entire variable domain, with the rest obtained from reference TRBV5-1 and TRBJ2-7, is as follows: KAGVTQTPRYLIKTRGQQVTLSCSPISGHRSVSWYQQTPGQGLQFLFEYFSETQRNKGNFPGRFSGRQFSNSRSEMNVSTLELGDSALYLCASSTGTGGSYEQYFGPGTRLTVT.

V is TRBV29-1 and J is TRBJ2-5; D might be TRBD2 (5 bases). The germline CDR1 and CDR2 sequences are SQVTM and ANQGSEA. V was pared by 4 bases and J by 4 bases, with 13 bases between. CDR3 length: 13 residues. The CDR3 coding sequence is TGCAGCGTTGCATCGGGGTTTGGAGAGACCCAGTACTTC. Amino acid sequence: CSVASGFGETQYF.

This clone was seen a few times. The V call is TRBV5-1, the J call TRBJ2-7; 7 bases line up with TRBD1. CDR3 length: 14 amino acids. The trim removed 7 bases at V and 3 bases at J, leaving 10 bases unmatched. Germline V gene lookup returns CDR1 SGHRS and CDR2 YFSETQ. The CDR3 nucleotides read TGCGCCAGCCGCAGGGGGACAGTCGTCTACGAGCAGTACTTC. Protein: CASRRGTVVYEQYF.

As for this clone: This same CDR3 is encoded by further DNA sequences in the sample. The gene calls are TRBV27 and TRBJ1-4; D remains ambiguous. Germline CDR1 is MNHEY and CDR2 is SMNVEV (reference sequence). Between the trimmed V and J ends, which lost 7 bases and 0 bases, there was a span of 15 bases. CDR3 length: 16 amino acids. CDR3 nucleotides: TGTGCCAGCAATCCTGCGGGGAATCCAACTAATGAAAAACTGTTTTTT. Amino acid sequence: CASNPAGNPTNEKLFF.

This chain joins TRBV7-3 and TRBJ2-1; 7 positions match TRBD2. The CDR3 loop spans 15 amino acids. Trimming cost V 5 bases and J 4 bases; bases outside gene matches: 8. Germline V gene lookup returns CDR1 SGHTA and CDR2 FQGTGA. CDR3 coding DNA: TGTGCCAGCAGCGCGTCTAGCGGTCCTTACAATGAGCAGTTCTTC. Translating gives CASSASSGPYNEQFF. Using reference TRBV7-3 and TRBJ2-1 for the parts outside the CDR3, the full variable domain is GAGVSQTPSNKVTEKGKYVELRCDPISGHTALYWYRQSLGQGPEFLIYFQGTGAADDSGLPNDRFFAVRPEGSVSTLKIQRTERGDSAVYLCASSASSGPYNEQFFGPGTRLTVL.

J is TRBJ2-7 and V is TRBV18, with a possible D match to TRBD2 (5 bases). V lost 3 bases, J lost 4 bases, and 13 bases lay in between. The germline V gene encodes CDR1 KGHSH and CDR2 LQKENI. The CDR3 extends over 14 amino acids. CDR3 sequence: CASSPSRAPYEQYF. Written as DNA, the CDR3 is TGTGCCAGCTCACCGTCGAGGGCCCCATACGAGCAGTACTTC.

The chain links TRBV7-9 to TRBJ2-2; 7 positions agree with TRBD1. The CDR3 is made up of 15 amino acids. The germline V gene encodes CDR1 SEHNR and CDR2 FQNEAQ (reference sequence). V gave up 3 bases and J gave up 7 bases; unmatched junction bases: 8. The DNA of the CDR3 is TGTGCCAGCAGCTTTCGACCCTCAGGGGGCGGGGAGCTGTTTTTT. This gives the protein CASSFRPSGGGELFF.

Note on this clone: Other DNA sequences in the sample encode the same CDR3. This CDR3 reads CASSFRNSPLHF. The CDR3 coding sequence is TGTGCCAGCAGTTTTCGGAATTCACCCCTCCACTTT. The J gene is TRBJ1-6, the V gene TRBV28; D is undetermined. The CDR3 consists of 12 residues. CDR1 MDHEN and CDR2 SYDVKM come from the germline V gene. The V end lost 3 bases, the J end lost 7 bases, and 4 bases lay between the germline ends.

The V and J genes are TRBV28 and TRBJ2-7, with a possible D match to TRBD1 (5 bases). CDR3 length equals 15 residues. The ends were cut back, 4 bases at V and 4 bases at J, with 17 bases in the middle. Germline CDR1 reads MDHEN; CDR2 reads SYDVKM. CDR3 protein: CASSSRPEGAYEQYF. The CDR3 region has the DNA TGTGCCAGCAGTTCCAGACCAGAAGGGGCATACGAGCAGTACTTC.

The chain recombines TRBV19 with TRBJ1-1, with D perhaps TRBD1 (6 bases). V lost 3 bases, J lost 7 bases, and 15 bases lay in between. Germline lookup yields CDR1 LNHDA and CDR2 SQIVND (reference sequence). This CDR3 is built from 14 residues. CDR3 loop: CASSIGGASGEAFF. In DNA form, the CDR3 reads TGTGCCAGTAGTATCGGGGGGGCTTCCGGTGAAGCTTTCTTT.

The CDR3 DNA reads as TGCGCCAGCAGCTTTGAGGAGACCCAGTACTTC. It codes for CASSFEETQYF. The gene calls are TRBV5-1 and TRBJ2-5; D unresolved. V shed 2 bases and J shed 5 bases, with 4 bases lying between them. Germline V CDR1 and CDR2: SGHRS, YFSETQ. This CDR3 has 11 residues.